The 2 T cell receptor beta chains in this list originate from one sample, sequenced in a study of T cell responses to AZD1222 COVID-19 vaccine (dated by TCRdb to the early 2020s). Library preparation was by the immunoSEQ multiplex PCR assay. As stored in TCRdb, this immuneACCESS dataset retains in-frame rearrangements with V and J assigned. A fraction of the clones does not appear; measured against another copy, unresolved V genes explain less than half of the discrepancy, and the remainder lacks a known reason. Here the sample has 100,000 to 150,000 clones; roughly 90% occur a single time. The ten largest account for roughly 1.6% of the sample. The meaning of the sample's time point label: baseline before first vaccination. Sequenced material: peripheral blood, taken on day 0 of AZD1222 vaccination. These receptor sequences come from an adult in good health.

The V call is TRBV4-3, the J call TRBJ2-5, with 7 bases identical to TRBD1. The CDR3 is 17 residues long. Germline V lookup: CDR1 LGHNA, CDR2 YSLEER. Trimming at V came to 4 bases and at J to 4 bases, leaving 15 bases not matched to a gene. The CDR3 bases are TGCGCCAGCAGCCGATCCCGTGATAGGGGGCCCGGAGAGACCCAGTACTTC. Protein product: CASSRSRDRGPGETQYF.

This chain links TRBV6-5 with TRBJ2-7; D unresolved. The V and J ends lost 7 bases and 3 bases respectively, with 10 bases between them. This CDR3 has 12 residues. Germline V CDR1 and CDR2: MNHEY, SVGAGI. The CDR3 nucleotides are TGTGCCAGCATGGGCACGGGCTACGAGCAGTACTTC. As protein: CASMGTGYEQYF.